Listed below are T cell receptor beta chains from one sample, sequenced in a study of T cells after yellow fever vaccination. One entry per CDR3 protein, called by TCRdb with MiXCR from the 5' RACE reads. The sample contains hundreds of thousands of distinct CDR3 sequences, approximately 12% of which appear only once. The specimen was CD4+ T cells sorted from PBMCs, collected 15 days after the yellow fever booster vaccination. The source of these receptors is a man aged 18-30 years who received the YFV17D yellow fever vaccine. Each CDR3 is given with its conserved first and last residue. The D gene is left open where the match is weak. Rows give clone size only sometimes, using once, few, many, or a class for an expanded clone.

CDR3: CASKRSSYNSPLHF; DNA: TGTGCCAGCAAAAGGAGCTCCTATAATTCACCCCTCCACTTT; size: many; D: NA; J: TRBJ1-6; V: TRBV6-2/TRBV6-3
CDR3: CASSHPGLRGGAFQETQYF; DNA: TGCGCCAGCAGCCACCCCGGGCTTAGGGGGGGGGCGTTCCAAGAGACCCAGTACTTC; size: medium-sized; D: NA; J: TRBJ2-5; V: TRBV4-1
CDR3: CASSGPGSSYNSPLHF; DNA: TGTGCCAGCAGTGGCCCAGGGAGCTCCTATAATTCACCCCTCCACTTT; size: many; D: NA; J: TRBJ1-6; V: TRBV25-1
CDR3: CASSRSRDLYTF; DNA: TGCGCCAGCAGCCGCTCAAGAGACCTCTACACCTTC; size: few; D: NA; J: TRBJ1-2; V: TRBV4-3
CDR3: CASSLADRKETQYF; DNA: TGTGCCAGCAGCTTGGCGGACAGAAAAGAGACCCAGTACTTC; size: NA; D: NA; J: TRBJ2-5; V: TRBV5-5
CDR3: CASSLLWDRGNTEAFF; DNA: TGTGCCAGCAGTCTGCTCTGGGACAGGGGTAACACTGAAGCTTTCTTT; size: NA; D: TRBD1; J: TRBJ1-1; V: TRBV12-3/TRBV12-4
CDR3: CSAGGTANQPQHF; DNA: TGCAGTGCAGGAGGAACAGCTAATCAGCCCCAGCATTTT; size: few; D: NA; J: TRBJ1-5; V: TRBV20-1
CDR3: CASSYPGQGGQPQHF; DNA: TGTGCCAGCAGTTACCCGGGACAGGGGGGTCAGCCCCAGCATTTT; size: many; D: TRBD1; J: TRBJ1-5; V: TRBV12-3/TRBV12-4
CDR3: CASSQDSWRGEQFF; DNA: TGTGCCAGCAGCCAGGACAGTTGGAGGGGTGAGCAGTTCTTC; size: few; D: NA; J: TRBJ2-1; V: TRBV12-3/TRBV12-4
CDR3: CASRPSGGAFDEQFF; DNA: TGTGCCAGCAGACCAAGCGGGGGGGCGTTCGATGAGCAGTTCTTC; size: NA; D: TRBD2; J: TRBJ2-1; V: TRBV7-2
CDR3: CSARSQGAQAFF; DNA: TGCAGTGCCCGATCCCAGGGGGCTCAAGCTTTCTTT; size: few; D: TRBD1; J: TRBJ1-1; V: TRBV20-1
CDR3: CASSTGSVQPQHF; DNA: TGTGCCAGCAGTACAGGGTCGGTTCAGCCCCAGCATTTT; size: many; D: NA; J: TRBJ1-5; V: TRBV6-6